A selection of T cell receptor beta chains follows, all from one sample in a study of control samples from healthy donors and cancer patients. Assay: immunoSEQ multiplex PCR; the TCRdb copy retains only in-frame clones and omits some. The sample shows roughly 120,000 clones, roughly 91% of them seen only once. The sample was blood. Source of these receptors: a woman aged 45-65 years in good health. Each CDR3 is given with its conserved first and last residue. The D gene is left open where the match is weak. A clone size is listed for some rows: how often the clone was seen (once, few, many), or a class if it is expanded.

CDR3nt: TGTGCCAGTACGGGACCGGGACTAGATTACAATGAGCAGTTCTTC
CDR3aa: CASTGPGLDYNEQFF
abundance: NA
j_gene: TRBJ2-1
d_gene: TRBD2
v_gene: TRBV19

CDR3nt: TGTGCCAGCAGCCTGTTCGATCAGCCCCAGCATTTT
CDR3aa: CASSLFDQPQHF
abundance: few
j_gene: TRBJ1-5
d_gene: NA
v_gene: TRBV3-1/TRBV3-2

CDR3nt: TGTGCCACCAGTGAAGGGGGCGGAAATCAGCCCCAGCATTTT
CDR3aa: CATSEGGGNQPQHF
abundance: NA
j_gene: TRBJ1-5
d_gene: TRBD1
v_gene: TRBV24-1

CDR3nt: TGTGCCAGCAGCGTCTCTCACGGGACAGCTTATGGCTACACCTTC
CDR3aa: CASSVSHGTAYGYTF
abundance: NA
j_gene: TRBJ1-2
d_gene: TRBD1
v_gene: TRBV9

CDR3nt: TGCAGACCGATTGGGGACAGAACTTATAGCAATCAGCCCCAGCATTTT
CDR3aa: CRPIGDRTYSNQPQHF
abundance: NA
j_gene: TRBJ1-5
d_gene: TRBD1
v_gene: TRBV29-1

CDR3nt: TGCGCCAGCAGCTTGGGGAACACGGGCAATCAGCCCCAGCATTTT
CDR3aa: CASSLGNTGNQPQHF
abundance: NA
j_gene: TRBJ1-5
d_gene: NA
v_gene: TRBV5-1

CDR3nt: TGTGCCAGCAGTCCGGACGGCTATGGCTACACCTTC
CDR3aa: CASSPDGYGYTF
abundance: NA
j_gene: TRBJ1-2
d_gene: NA
v_gene: TRBV12-3/TRBV12-4

CDR3nt: TGTGCCAGCAGCCAAGGCGTACTAGCGGGAGGGTCCTTCACCGGGGAGCTGTTTTTT
CDR3aa: CASSQGVLAGGSFTGELFF
abundance: NA
j_gene: TRBJ2-2
d_gene: TRBD2
v_gene: TRBV14

CDR3nt: TGTGCCAGCAGCGTAGGTAGCGGGGGGGGGACAGATACGCAGTATTTT
CDR3aa: CASSVGSGGGTDTQYF
abundance: NA
j_gene: TRBJ2-3
d_gene: TRBD2
v_gene: TRBV9

CDR3nt: TGTGCCAGCTTCCGCCAGGGCACTGAAGCTTTCTTT
CDR3aa: CASFRQGTEAFF
abundance: NA
j_gene: TRBJ1-1
d_gene: NA
v_gene: TRBV18

CDR3nt: TGCGCCAGCAGCCAGGCAGCCGGACAAGGAAACCTCTATGGCTACACCTTC
CDR3aa: CASSQAAGQGNLYGYTF
abundance: once
j_gene: TRBJ1-2
d_gene: NA
v_gene: TRBV5-1

CDR3nt: TGTGCCTGGAGTTCGGACAGTACGGAAAAACTGTTTTTT
CDR3aa: CAWSSDSTEKLFF
abundance: NA
j_gene: TRBJ1-4
d_gene: NA
v_gene: TRBV30

CDR3nt: TGTGCCAGCAGCTGGACAGCAACTAATGAAAAACTGTTTTTT
CDR3aa: CASSWTATNEKLFF
abundance: NA
j_gene: TRBJ1-4
d_gene: NA
v_gene: TRBV7-9

CDR3nt: TGCGCCATTGACAGGCTAGCGGGGGACTACAATGAGCAGTTCTTC
CDR3aa: CAIDRLAGDYNEQFF
abundance: NA
j_gene: TRBJ2-1
d_gene: TRBD2
v_gene: TRBV5-1

CDR3nt: TGTGCCGAACGGACCTTCCTGGTCGAGCAGTTCTTC
CDR3aa: CAERTFLVEQFF
abundance: NA
j_gene: TRBJ2-1
d_gene: NA
v_gene: TRBV3-1/TRBV3-2

CDR3nt: TGTGCCATCAGTGAGGATTATCAGCCCCAGCATTTT
CDR3aa: CAISEDYQPQHF
abundance: NA
j_gene: TRBJ1-5
d_gene: NA
v_gene: TRBV10-3

CDR3nt: TGTGCCAGCAGCCCGAGGCAGGGAGCGGGGACTAATGAAAAACTGTTTTTT
CDR3aa: CASSPRQGAGTNEKLFF
abundance: NA
j_gene: TRBJ1-4
d_gene: NA
v_gene: TRBV7-2

CDR3nt: TGCAGCGTTGAAACAGAGTCCTACAATGAGCAGTTCTTC
CDR3aa: CSVETESYNEQFF
abundance: few
j_gene: TRBJ2-1
d_gene: NA
v_gene: TRBV29-1

CDR3nt: TGTGCCAGCAGTCAGGGAGTCATATACGATAGCACAGATACGCAGTATTTT
CDR3aa: CASSQGVIYDSTDTQYF
abundance: once
j_gene: TRBJ2-3
d_gene: NA
v_gene: TRBV2

CDR3nt: TGTGCCACCAGCAGAAGACAGGGGATCCGAGATACGCAGTATTTT
CDR3aa: CATSRRQGIRDTQYF
abundance: NA
j_gene: TRBJ2-3
d_gene: TRBD1
v_gene: TRBV15

CDR3nt: TGCAGTGCTGGGACGACTGAAGCTTTCTTT
CDR3aa: CSAGTTEAFF
abundance: NA
j_gene: TRBJ1-1
d_gene: NA
v_gene: TRBV20-1

CDR3nt: TGTGCCAGCAGCTTAAGCCGGGACAGGGGAAACAATGAGCAGTTCTTC
CDR3aa: CASSLSRDRGNNEQFF
abundance: few
j_gene: TRBJ2-1
d_gene: TRBD1
v_gene: TRBV7-2

CDR3nt: TGTGCCAGCAGCTTAAGCCGGGGAGAGACCCAGTACTTC
CDR3aa: CASSLSRGETQYF
abundance: NA
j_gene: TRBJ2-5
d_gene: NA
v_gene: TRBV7-3

CDR3nt: TGTGCCACCACAAAAACAGGGTGGGTTAACTATGGCTACACCTTC
CDR3aa: CATTKTGWVNYGYTF
abundance: few
j_gene: TRBJ1-2
d_gene: NA
v_gene: TRBV19

CDR3nt: TGCAGTGCTAGTTCAGGGACAGCAAGTGGCTACACCTTC
CDR3aa: CSASSGTASGYTF
abundance: NA
j_gene: TRBJ1-2
d_gene: TRBD1
v_gene: TRBV20-1

CDR3nt: TGTGCCAGCAGATCCCGTTCAGATACGCAGTATTTT
CDR3aa: CASRSRSDTQYF
abundance: NA
j_gene: TRBJ2-3
d_gene: NA
v_gene: TRBV6-5

CDR3nt: TGTGCCAGCAGCTTACGATATCTGCGCCGGAATGAAGCTTTCTTT
CDR3aa: CASSLRYLRRNEAFF
abundance: once
j_gene: TRBJ1-1
d_gene: NA
v_gene: TRBV7-9

CDR3nt: TGTGCCACCAGTGACGCGACTCTTGCAGATACGCAGTATTTT
CDR3aa: CATSDATLADTQYF
abundance: NA
j_gene: TRBJ2-3
d_gene: NA
v_gene: TRBV24-1

CDR3nt: TGTGCCAGCAGGGAGGGACCTAACTATGGCTACACCTTC
CDR3aa: CASREGPNYGYTF
abundance: NA
j_gene: TRBJ1-2
d_gene: NA
v_gene: TRBV2

CDR3nt: TGTGCCAGCAGTACCATTAGCCGCGAACCCCTCCACTTT
CDR3aa: CASSTISREPLHF
abundance: NA
j_gene: TRBJ1-6
d_gene: NA
v_gene: TRBV6-2/TRBV6-3

CDR3nt: TGTGCCAGCAGCGGGGAACAGGGGGTCCTTATGAACACTGAAGCTTTCTTT
CDR3aa: CASSGEQGVLMNTEAFF
abundance: NA
j_gene: TRBJ1-1
d_gene: TRBD1
v_gene: TRBV5-4

CDR3nt: TGCGCCAGCAGCTTGGATCGGGGAGTCGATACGCAGTATTTT
CDR3aa: CASSLDRGVDTQYF
abundance: NA
j_gene: TRBJ2-3
d_gene: NA
v_gene: TRBV5-1

CDR3nt: TGTGCCAGCAGTCGGGTATCTAGCACAGATACGCAGTATTTT
CDR3aa: CASSRVSSTDTQYF
abundance: NA
j_gene: TRBJ2-3
d_gene: NA
v_gene: TRBV7-3

CDR3nt: TGTGCCAGCAGCGGGCGGCAGGGAAATTCACCCCTCCACTTT
CDR3aa: CASSGRQGNSPLHF
abundance: NA
j_gene: TRBJ1-6
d_gene: NA
v_gene: TRBV9

CDR3nt: TGCGCCAGCAGCCCCTTTGCTGGGACCTATGGCTACACCTTC
CDR3aa: CASSPFAGTYGYTF
abundance: NA
j_gene: TRBJ1-2
d_gene: NA
v_gene: TRBV5-1

CDR3nt: TGTGCCAGCAGCTTGGGGGGGCGGGCTAATGAAAAACTGTTTTTT
CDR3aa: CASSLGGRANEKLFF
abundance: many
j_gene: TRBJ1-4
d_gene: NA
v_gene: TRBV5-4

CDR3nt: TGCGCCAGCAGCCAAGTAAACAGAAAAGAGACCCAGTACTTC
CDR3aa: CASSQVNRKETQYF
abundance: NA
j_gene: TRBJ2-5
d_gene: NA
v_gene: TRBV4-1

CDR3nt: TGTGCCAGCAGCCGCACAGGGGAAGGTACTGAAGCTTTCTTT
CDR3aa: CASSRTGEGTEAFF
abundance: NA
j_gene: TRBJ1-1
d_gene: TRBD1
v_gene: TRBV5-6

CDR3nt: TGTGCCAGCAGTGTTTCTCAGGGGGTTCGGGCTTTCTTT
CDR3aa: CASSVSQGVRAFF
abundance: few
j_gene: TRBJ1-1
d_gene: TRBD1
v_gene: TRBV2

CDR3nt: TGTGCCAGCAGCGCGGGACAGGAAAACACCATATATTTT
CDR3aa: CASSAGQENTIYF
abundance: NA
j_gene: TRBJ1-3
d_gene: TRBD1
v_gene: TRBV5-4

CDR3nt: TGTGCCACCAGCAGAGATCGGAACTATGGCTACACCTTC
CDR3aa: CATSRDRNYGYTF
abundance: NA
j_gene: TRBJ1-2
d_gene: NA
v_gene: TRBV15

CDR3nt: TGTGCCAGCAGGTTGACTAGCGGGAGCGCCGGGGAGCTGTTTTTT
CDR3aa: CASRLTSGSAGELFF
abundance: NA
j_gene: TRBJ2-2
d_gene: TRBD2
v_gene: TRBV27

CDR3nt: TGTGCCAGCAGCTTGACCGCAGAGACCCAGTACTTC
CDR3aa: CASSLTAETQYF
abundance: NA
j_gene: TRBJ2-5
d_gene: NA
v_gene: TRBV5-6

CDR3nt: TGTGCCAGCAGCCAATTACAGGGGAACACTGAAGCTTTCTTT
CDR3aa: CASSQLQGNTEAFF
abundance: NA
j_gene: TRBJ1-1
d_gene: NA
v_gene: TRBV3-1/TRBV3-2

CDR3nt: TGCGCCAGCAGCTCTGTAGCGGGGACCACAGATACGCAGTATTTT
CDR3aa: CASSSVAGTTDTQYF
abundance: NA
j_gene: TRBJ2-3
d_gene: TRBD2
v_gene: TRBV5-1

CDR3nt: TGTGCCAGCAGACTAGCGGGAGGGGTGGAGACCCAGTACTTC
CDR3aa: CASRLAGGVETQYF
abundance: NA
j_gene: TRBJ2-5
d_gene: TRBD2
v_gene: TRBV7-9

CDR3nt: TGTGCCAGCAGCCAAGCAAGAATCCAAGAGACCCAGTACTTC
CDR3aa: CASSQARIQETQYF
abundance: NA
j_gene: TRBJ2-5
d_gene: NA
v_gene: TRBV3-1/TRBV3-2

CDR3nt: TGTAGCGCGGGAGGGGGGTCCGGGGAGCTGTTTTTT
CDR3aa: CSAGGGSGELFF
abundance: NA
j_gene: TRBJ2-2
d_gene: TRBD2
v_gene: TRBV19

CDR3nt: TGTGCCAGCAGGACACAGGAGAACACTGAAGCTTTCTTT
CDR3aa: CASRTQENTEAFF
abundance: NA
j_gene: TRBJ1-1
d_gene: NA
v_gene: TRBV7-3

CDR3nt: TGTGCCATCAGTGAGTCCGGGGTGGGCGGCTACACCTTC
CDR3aa: CAISESGVGGYTF
abundance: NA
j_gene: TRBJ1-2
d_gene: NA
v_gene: TRBV10-3

CDR3nt: TGCGCCAGCAGCGCCAGAGGGGAGACCCAGTACTTC
CDR3aa: CASSARGETQYF
abundance: NA
j_gene: TRBJ2-5
d_gene: NA
v_gene: TRBV5-1

CDR3nt: TGTGCCAGCATCCTAGGAGGATCCCACACCGGGGAGCTGTTTTTT
CDR3aa: CASILGGSHTGELFF
abundance: NA
j_gene: TRBJ2-2
d_gene: NA
v_gene: TRBV28

CDR3nt: TGTGCCAGCAGCCCCTTCGGTACAGTGGGTTCTGAAGCTTTCTTT
CDR3aa: CASSPFGTVGSEAFF
abundance: NA
j_gene: TRBJ1-1
d_gene: NA
v_gene: TRBV7-2